The rows below give T cell receptor beta chains drawn from one sample of a study of Graves' ophthalmopathy and Graves' hyperthyroidism. TCRdb redid the calling of the multiplex PCR reads with MiXCR, one entry per CDR3 protein. This table has about 1.1 million distinct CDR3 sequences, 35% to 45% appearing once. Sequenced material: peripheral blood or thyroid tissue (not recorded which). The receptor source for this set is an adult man with Graves' hyperthyroidism. CDR3s include the opening cysteine and the closing phenylalanine or tryptophan. D genes are given only for firm matches. Expanded clones are given a class, and other clones once, few, many or no size at all.

-	TRBV7-9	TRBD1	TRBJ1-2	TGTGCCAGCAGCTTACCGGGACAGGGGTCGCATGGCTACACCTTC	CASSLPGQGSHGYTF
many	TRBV10-3	TRBD1	TRBJ1-6	TGTGCCATCAGTGGACAGGGTGACGGCGATTCACCCCTCCACTTT	CAISGQGDGDSPLHF
-	TRBV11-2	-	TRBJ2-7	TGTGCCAGCACCGCAGGGGAGCAGTACTTC	CASTAGEQYF
many	TRBV7-9	TRBD2	TRBJ2-2	TGTGCCAGCAGGTACCGCCCATTCAGCGGGAGGAACACCGGGGAGCTGTTTTTT	CASRYRPFSGRNTGELFF
many	TRBV20-1	TRBD1	TRBJ2-5	TGCAGTGCTGGCCCCGGACAGGAGGCCGAGACCCAGTACTTC	CSAGPGQEAETQYF
many	TRBV19	-	TRBJ1-1	TGTGCCAGTAGTAAGCCCCTGACAGCCGAAGCTTTCTTT	CASSKPLTAEAFF
-	TRBV6-5	-	TRBJ1-2	TGTGCCAGCAGGTACGTCAGTACTAACTATGGCTACACCTTC	CASRYVSTNYGYTF
many	TRBV4-1	TRBD1	TRBJ2-5	TGCGCCAGCAGCCAAGAGGACAGGGGGCGAAGCGAGACCCAGTACTTC	CASSQEDRGRSETQYF
few	TRBV7-2	-	TRBJ2-7	TGTGCCAGCAGCGATCAAGGACGGAGCGATGGCTACGAGCAGTACTTC	CASSDQGRSDGYEQYF
-	TRBV7-2	TRBD2	TRBJ2-5	TGTGCCAGCAGCTTGCCGGGAGGATACGAGACCCAGTACTTC	CASSLPGGYETQYF
many	TRBV5-4	-	TRBJ2-5	TGTGCCAGCAGGAAAGGACAGTTTCAAGAGACCCAGTACTTC	CASRKGQFQETQYF
-	TRBV14	-	TRBJ2-2	TGTGCCAGCAGCCAATCGGGACTTATAGGGGAGCTGTTTTTT	CASSQSGLIGELFF
few	TRBV7-2	TRBD2	TRBJ2-7	TGTGCCAGCAGCCCGAAGGGTACACTAGCGGAAGTCTACGAGCAGTACTTC	CASSPKGTLAEVYEQYF
many	TRBV7-6	-	TRBJ2-5	TGTGCCAGCAGCAGCGATCGGGGAGAGACCCAGTACTTC	CASSSDRGETQYF
-	TRBV5-1	TRBD1	TRBJ2-6	TGCGCCAGCAGCCCTGGACAGGGGGCGGCCAGTACCTCTGGGGCCAACGTCCTGACTTTC	CASSPGQGAASTSGANVLTF
many	TRBV7-2	-	TRBJ2-7	TGTGCCAGCAGTCACCCGACGGGGGAGCAGTACTTC	CASSHPTGEQYF
few	TRBV10-3	-	TRBJ1-5	TGTGCCATCAGTGAGTCGATTAGGGACGGTCAGCCCCAGCATTTT	CAISESIRDGQPQHF
-	TRBV29-1	-	TRBJ1-3	TGCAGCGTTCAAGATCAGGCGGGGTCTGGAAACACCATATATTTT	CSVQDQAGSGNTIYF
few	TRBV6-5	-	TRBJ1-1	TGTGCCAGCAGTTATGGGGTGGAAGCTTTCTTT	CASSYGVEAFF
-	TRBV28	TRBD1	TRBJ1-2	TGTGCCAGCAGCAAACGGACAGGGGCCGACTACACCTTC	CASSKRTGADYTF
many	TRBV7-9	TRBD2	TRBJ2-5	TGTGCCAGCAGTTACCCGGGACTAGGGGAGACCCAGTACTTC	CASSYPGLGETQYF
many	TRBV15	-	TRBJ2-7	TGTGCCACCAGCAATCCCGTGTGGGGGGCTACGGAGCAGTACTTC	CATSNPVWGATEQYF
many	TRBV10-3	-	TRBJ1-2	TGTGCCATCGGCTCAGGGCATGGCTACACCTTC	CAIGSGHGYTF
-	TRBV4-2	TRBD1	TRBJ1-1	TGTGCCAGCAGCCACGTAAACTCCCCAGGGGGGAACACTGAAGCTTTCTTT	CASSHVNSPGGNTEAFF
-	TRBV10-3	TRBD1	TRBJ1-5	TGTGCCATCAGCAAAGACAGGGAGAGCAATCAGCCCCAGCATTTT	CAISKDRESNQPQHF
many	TRBV9	-	TRBJ2-7	TGTGCCAGCAGCGACCCAAGAGCATCGTTGGACGAGCAGTACTTC	CASSDPRASLDEQYF
-	TRBV12-5	-	TRBJ1-1	TGTGCTAGTGGTTTGAATTGGGGAACTGAAGCTTTCTTT	CASGLNWGTEAFF
-	TRBV5-5	-	TRBJ2-7	TGTGCCAGCAGCTTGGTAGGGTTATCGGGCTACGAGCAGTACTTC	CASSLVGLSGYEQYF
-	TRBV10-2	TRBD2	TRBJ2-7	TGCGCCAGCAGCGAAGGGACTAGCGGGAGTTGCGAGCAGTACTTC	CASSEGTSGSCEQYF
-	TRBV6-2/TRBV6-3	-	TRBJ1-2	TGTGCCCACTCCGGGGGATCATGGGGCTACACCTTC	CAHSGGSWGYTF
-	TRBV29-1	TRBD1	TRBJ1-2	TGCAGCAGCCCGGGACAGGGGGCGGGTGGCTACACCTTC	CSSPGQGAGGYTF
-	TRBV6-2/TRBV6-3	TRBD1	TRBJ2-2	TGTGCCCTCAAACCCACCGGACAGGGAAACACCGGGGAGCTGTTTTTT	CALKPTGQGNTGELFF
many	TRBV7-9	-	TRBJ1-2	TGTGCCAGCAGCTTATTACAGGGCGATTTCGGTGGCTACACCTTC	CASSLLQGDFGGYTF
-	TRBV28	-	TRBJ2-5	TGTGCCAGCCATAGACTAAACCAAGAGACCCAGTACTTC	CASHRLNQETQYF
many	TRBV7-6	-	TRBJ2-5	TGTGCCAGCAGCTTGCAAGAAACCAGGGGGACCCAGTACTTC	CASSLQETRGTQYF
-	TRBV7-8	-	TRBJ2-7	TGTGCCAGCAGCTCCTGGGGCGAGGGGGGGCGGACCCACGAGCAGTACTTC	CASSSWGEGGRTHEQYF
once	TRBV10-2	-	TRBJ1-5	TGCACCAGCAGTGAGCCAAGGGCTGGGTTCATCAAGCCCCAGCATTTT	CTSSEPRAGFIKPQHF
-	TRBV5-4	-	TRBJ2-5	TGTGCCAGCAGCTGGCATATAACATCACAAGAGACCCAGTACTTC	CASSWHITSQETQYF
-	TRBV12-3/TRBV12-4	-	TRBJ1-5	TGTGCCAGCAGTTCCAGGGGATATGATCAGCCCCAGCATTTT	CASSSRGYDQPQHF